The 17 T cell receptor beta chains presented below share a single source sample, sequenced in a study of blood T cell repertoires in COVID-19. Assay used: immunoSEQ multiplex PCR; TCRdb lists only in-frame clones, some missing. Here the sample spans 200,000 to 250,000 clones, 88% being singletons. The specimen sequenced was PBMCs or T cells enriched from blood (not recorded which). Receptor source: a woman in her thirties who had been exposed to COVID-19.

The rearrangement uses TRBV11-3 and TRBJ2-1, with TRBD2 identical over 10 bases. Germline CDR1 is SGHNT and CDR2 is YENEEA. Trimming removed 1 base from V and 5 bases from J; junction bases left unmatched: 2. This CDR3 has 15 residues. CDR3 sequence reads: CASSLGTSGDNEQFF. The CDR3 DNA follows: TGTGCCAGCAGCTTAGGGACTAGCGGAGACAATGAGCAGTTCTTC.

This chain uses TRBV7-3 with TRBJ2-1, with D possibly matching TRBD1 (6 bases). The CDR3 spans 13 residues. The V end was cut by 5 bases, the J end by 8 bases, with 13 bases between. Germline CDR1 is SGHTA and CDR2 is FQGTGA. CDR3 DNA: TGTGCCAGCAGCCCAGGGGTAGCCGATGAGCAGTTCTTC. It specifies CASSPGVADEQFF.

The V call is TRBV6-1, the J call TRBJ2-7, with 9 bases lining up with TRBD2. Germline-derived CDR1 and CDR2 are MNHNS and SASEGT. V gave up 0 bases and J gave up 3 bases; unmatched junction bases: 6. The CDR3 extends over 16 amino acids. CDR3 bases: TGTGCCAGCAGTGAAGCCGTGACTAGCGGTCTCTACGAGCAGTACTTC. Its translation: CASSEAVTSGLYEQYF.

This clone was picked up one time. The chain employs TRBV9 and TRBJ2-7; 7 bases match TRBD1. Germline trimming cut 0 bases from V and 7 bases from J; bases unmatched to any gene: 10. CDR1 SGDLS and CDR2 YYNGEE come from the germline V gene. The CDR3 contains 15 residues. CDR3 amino acids: CASSVGEGTAVEQYF. CDR3 DNA: TGTGCCAGCAGCGTAGGCGAGGGGACAGCCGTTGAGCAGTACTTC.

This CDR3 is CASSPGVGYGYTF. The DNA for the CDR3 is TGTGCCAGCAGCCCAGGGGTTGGGTATGGCTACACCTTC. The chain carries TRBV7-8 and TRBJ1-2; possible D gene TRBD1, 6 bases. CDR1 SGHVS and CDR2 FQNEAQ come from the germline V gene. Between the trimmed V and J ends, which lost 5 bases and 5 bases, there was a span of 12 bases. The CDR3 is 13 residues long.

The chain combines TRBV9 with TRBJ2-7; 8 nucleotides line up with TRBD2. The CDR3 spans 15 residues. Germline V gene sequence: CDR1 SGDLS, CDR2 YYNGEE. V shed 0 bases, J shed 1 base, and the junction held 3 bases outside the gene matches. The CDR3 nucleotides read TGTGCCAGCAGCGTAGGGACTAGCAGTTCCTACGAGCAGTACTTC. This sequence encodes CASSVGTSSSYEQYF.

V gene TRBV19 combines with J gene TRBJ1-5; D not certain. Looked up from germline, CDR1 is LNHDA and CDR2 is SQIVND (reference sequence). The CDR3 runs to 14 residues. V lost 4 bases and J lost 1, with 8 bases in between. The DNA for the CDR3 is TGTGCCAGTAGTAACACCCACAGCAATCAGCCCCAGCATTTT. Translated: CASSNTHSNQPQHF.

The sample holds one count of this clone. The V gene is TRBV9, the J gene TRBJ1-1; D is unclear. Trimming took 4 bases from V and 8 from J, leaving 15 bases between them. The CDR3 contains 13 residues. Germline V gene data show CDR1 as SGDLS and CDR2 as YYNGEE. In nucleotides, the CDR3 is TGTGCCAGCAGCCCCTTTTCGGGAACGGAAGCTTTCTTT. Its translation: CASSPFSGTEAFF.

This clone was counted once. The chain couples TRBV28 to TRBJ1-6, with 10 bases matching TRBD1. The junction had 5 bases not matched to a gene; V was cut back by 5 bases and J by 1 base. The CDR3 consists of 17 residues. Germline-derived CDR1 and CDR2 are MDHEN and SYDVKM. The CDR3 nucleotides are TGTGCCAGCAGTCCCGGGACAGGGGTATCCTATAATTCACCCCTCCACTTT. This gives the protein CASSPGTGVSYNSPLHF.

The rearrangement joins TRBV5-1 to TRBJ2-2; unclear D gene. The CDR3 has 16 residues. In germline, CDR1 is SGHRS, CDR2 YFSETQ. Trimming removed 0 bases at V and 1 base at J, with 10 bases between. The CDR3 DNA reads TGCGCCAGCAGCTTGGGGGTAGCTGGGAACACCGGGGAGCTGTTTTTT. It codes for CASSLGVAGNTGELFF.

The chain links TRBV6-5 to TRBJ2-1; 11 bases fit TRBD2. The J segment lost 15 bases and the V segment lost 5 bases, leaving 15 bases of the junction unmatched. This CDR3 spans 15 amino acids. Germline values: CDR1 MNHEY, CDR2 SVGAGI. CDR3 sequence: CASSPGLAEPRYLFF. The CDR3 DNA sequence: TGTGCCAGCAGTCCGGGACTAGCGGAGCCCAGGTATCTGTTCTTC.

The V and J genes are TRBV2 and TRBJ2-5; 8 positions match TRBD2. Germline CDR1 SNHLY, CDR2 FYNNEI. Germline trimming cut 0 bases from V and 2 bases from J; bases unmatched to any gene: 8. The CDR3 contains 17 residues. CDR3 in amino acids: CASSEARGGRSQETQYF. In DNA form, the CDR3 reads TGTGCCAGCAGTGAAGCGCGAGGCGGGAGGTCTCAAGAGACCCAGTACTTC. The complete variable domain, with remaining parts taken from reference TRBV2 and TRBJ2-5, reads EPEVTQTPSHQVTQMGQEVILRCVPISNHLYFYWYRQILGQKVEFLVSFYNNEISEKSEIFDDQFSVERPDGSNFTLKIRSTKLEDSAMYFCASSEARGGRSQETQYFGPGTRLLVL.

The chain employs TRBV6-1 and TRBJ1-1, with 9 bases matching TRBD1. This CDR3 is built from 13 residues. Germline assignment: CDR1 MNHNS and CDR2 SASEGT. Trimming took 8 bases from V and 3 from J; bases not matched to a gene: 4. As DNA, the CDR3 is TGTGCCAGCGGGACAGGGCTGGACACTGAAGCTTTCTTT. Residues: CASGTGLDTEAFF.

This chain joins TRBV4-1 and TRBJ1-2, with D tentatively TRBD1 (5 bases). In germline, CDR1 is MGHRA, CDR2 YSYEKL. The CDR3 length is 14 residues. V lost 0 bases, J lost 6 bases, and 11 bases lay in between. The CDR3 DNA reads TGCGCCAGCAGCCAAGATAGGGGTTACAATGGCTACACCTTC. As protein: CASSQDRGYNGYTF.

The chain couples TRBV29-1 to TRBJ1-1; tentative D call: TRBD1 (6 bases). Looked up from germline, CDR1 is SQVTM and CDR2 is ANQGSEA. The CDR3 sequence is 12 residues long. Trimming took off 6 bases at V and 6 bases at J, with 14 bases between the two ends. CDR3: CSVGGQWAEAFF. The DNA for the CDR3 is TGCAGCGTGGGCGGACAGTGGGCTGAAGCTTTCTTT. Together with reference TRBV29-1 and TRBJ1-1, the CDR3 gives the full variable domain: SAVISQKPSRDICQRGTSLTIQCQVDSQVTMMFWYRQQPGQSLTLIATANQGSEATYESGFVIDKFPISRPNLTFSTLTVSNMSPEDSSIYLCSVGGQWAEAFFGQGTRLTVV.

The chain couples TRBV11-2 to TRBJ2-4; 7 positions match TRBD1. This CDR3 is built from 16 residues. The J segment lost 0 bases and the V segment lost 3 bases, leaving 5 bases of the junction unmatched. Germline CDR1 is SGHAT and CDR2 is FQNNGV. The chain's CDR3 is CASSFQGDLAKNIQYF. The CDR3 nucleotides are TGTGCCAGCAGCTTTCAGGGGGATCTAGCCAAAAACATTCAGTACTTC.

The chain has TRBV24-1 and TRBJ2-5; weak D call: TRBD1 (7 bases). Per the germline V gene, CDR1 is KGHDR and CDR2 is SFDVKD. V lost 1 base and J 0 bases, leaving 14 bases between the germline ends. The CDR3 is 17 residues long. The CDR3, as DNA: TGTGCCACCAGTGATTTAGGGCGGGACAGCTACCAAGAGACCCAGTACTTC. Amino acid sequence: CATSDLGRDSYQETQYF.